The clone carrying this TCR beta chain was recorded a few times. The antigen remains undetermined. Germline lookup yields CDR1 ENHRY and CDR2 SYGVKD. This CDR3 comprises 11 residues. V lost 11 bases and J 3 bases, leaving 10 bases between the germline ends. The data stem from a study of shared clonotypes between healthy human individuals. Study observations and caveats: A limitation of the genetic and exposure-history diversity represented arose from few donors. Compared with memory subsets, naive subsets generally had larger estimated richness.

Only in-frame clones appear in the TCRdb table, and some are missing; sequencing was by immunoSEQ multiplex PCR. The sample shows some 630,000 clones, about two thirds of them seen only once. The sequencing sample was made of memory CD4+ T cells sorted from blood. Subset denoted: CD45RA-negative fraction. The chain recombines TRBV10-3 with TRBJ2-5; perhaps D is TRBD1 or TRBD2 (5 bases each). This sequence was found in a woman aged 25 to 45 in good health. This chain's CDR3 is CAVGREETQYF. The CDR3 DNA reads TGTGCCGTGGGGCGGGAAGAGACCCAGTACTTC.